This entry concerns a single TCR beta chain. The data are from a study of control samples from healthy donors and cancer patients. Assay used: immunoSEQ multiplex PCR; TCRdb lists only in-frame clones, some missing. The sample records about 54,000 clones, around 96% being singletons. This receptor was identified in a woman aged 25-40 years in good health. The sequencing sample was made of blood.

The CDR3 here is CASSESAGLEAFF. CDR3 nucleotide sequence: TGTGCCAGCAGTGAATCGGCGGGTCTTGAAGCTTTCTTT. This rearrangement joins TRBV2 to TRBJ1-1, with unresolved D. Germline lookup yields CDR1 SNHLY and CDR2 FYNNEI. The germline V and J ends were trimmed by 2 bases and 7 bases, with 11 bases remaining between them. The CDR3 contains 13 residues.